The sequence of this T cell receptor (beta chain) was determined in a study of Graves' ophthalmopathy and Graves' hyperthyroidism. Regarding the study as a whole: Discriminating ophthalmopathy from stable hyperthyroidism, a 13-signature model attained a sensitivity of about 89% and a specificity of approximately 77%.

The length of the CDR3 is 16 residues. Germline CDR1 is KGHDR and CDR2 is SFDVKD. With 4 bases clipped from V and 0 bases from J, the junction kept 6 bases outside the gene matches. For repertoire sequencing, the TCR beta CDR3 regions were amplified from RNA transcripts. Scientists carried out first-round RT-PCR using HTBI primers and then a second-round multiplex PCR. Each CDR3 protein is one row after TCRdb ran MiXCR on the multiplex PCR reads. The sample yields a few hundred thousand distinct CDR3 sequences, about 35% seen once. Patients were excluded if they had other autoimmune diseases or uncontrolled infections, and likewise if pregnancy or lactation applied. Diagnosis was based on clinical symptoms, serum thyroxine, TRAb, thyroid ultrasound and orbital computed tomography. This clonotype was seen more than once but under ten times. The antigen is unknown.

This sequence originates from an adult man with Graves' hyperthyroidism. This sequence joins TRBV24-1 and TRBJ2-3, with 7 bases fitting TRBD2. Material for sequencing was peripheral blood or thyroid tissue (not recorded which). CDR3 DNA sequence: TGTGCCACCAGTGACCCGAAGCGGGGAAGCACAGATACGCAGTATTTT. This encodes CATSDPKRGSTDTQYF.